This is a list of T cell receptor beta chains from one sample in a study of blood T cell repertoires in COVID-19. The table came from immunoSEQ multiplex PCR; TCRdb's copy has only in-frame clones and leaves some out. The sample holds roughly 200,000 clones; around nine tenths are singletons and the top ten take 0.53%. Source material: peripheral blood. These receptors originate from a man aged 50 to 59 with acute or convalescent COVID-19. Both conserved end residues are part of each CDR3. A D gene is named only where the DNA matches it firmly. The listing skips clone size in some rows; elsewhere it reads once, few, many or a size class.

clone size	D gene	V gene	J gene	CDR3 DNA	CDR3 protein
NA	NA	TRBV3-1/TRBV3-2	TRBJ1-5	TGTGCCAGCAGCCCGGGACAATATGTGCCGCCCCAGCATTTT	CASSPGQYVPPQHF
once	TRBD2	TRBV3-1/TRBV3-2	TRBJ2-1	TGTGCCAGCAGCCAAGCCCTCACCGGGACTAGCGGGAGGAATGAGCAGTTCTTC	CASSQALTGTSGRNEQFF
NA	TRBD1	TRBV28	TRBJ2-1	TGTGCCAGCAGTCCCCTCGGGACAGACAACAATGAGCAGTTCTTC	CASSPLGTDNNEQFF
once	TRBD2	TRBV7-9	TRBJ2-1	TGTGCCAGCAGCCCCCGTCTGACTAGCGGGAGTATCAATGAGCAGTTCTTC	CASSPRLTSGSINEQFF
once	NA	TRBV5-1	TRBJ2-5	TGCGCCAGCAGCTTTACAGAGTCCCAAGAGACCCAGTACTTC	CASSFTESQETQYF
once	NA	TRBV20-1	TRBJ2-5	TGCAGTGCCCCTCAGGAGACCCAGTACTTC	CSAPQETQYF
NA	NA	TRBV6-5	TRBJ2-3	TGTGCCAGCAGTCCAGAGGTGCGCGGCACAGATACGCAGTATTTT	CASSPEVRGTDTQYF
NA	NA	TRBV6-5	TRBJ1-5	TGTGCCAGCAGGGCCGACAGTAAACCCCAGCATTTT	CASRADSKPQHF
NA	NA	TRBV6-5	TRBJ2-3	TGTGCCAGCAGACCCCGGGGAAGCACAGATACGCAGTATTTT	CASRPRGSTDTQYF
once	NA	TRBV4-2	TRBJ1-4	TGTGCCAGCAGCCAAGAATACAGCCCACTAGGTGAAAAACTGTTTTTT	CASSQEYSPLGEKLFF
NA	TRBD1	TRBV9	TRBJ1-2	TGTGCCAGCAGCCCCGGACAGGCTACTAACTATGGCTACACCTTC	CASSPGQATNYGYTF
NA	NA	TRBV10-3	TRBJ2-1	TGTGCCATTCGCGGGGACTACAATGAGCAGTTCTTC	CAIRGDYNEQFF
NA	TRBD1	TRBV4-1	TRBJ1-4	TGCGCCAGCAGCCAGGCTAGGGGCCAGGGGGAGGAAAAACTGTTTTTT	CASSQARGQGEEKLFF
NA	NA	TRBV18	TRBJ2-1	TGTGCCAGCTCACCAGCAGCTAGGAGCCTCTTCTACAATGAGCAGTTCTTC	CASSPAARSLFYNEQFF
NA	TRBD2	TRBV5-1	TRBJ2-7	TGCGCCAGCAGCTTGGCCGGGGGGAACTACGAGCAGTACTTC	CASSLAGGNYEQYF
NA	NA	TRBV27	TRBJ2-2	TGTGCCAGCAGTTTATCACCGGACAGTCGAATAAACACCGGGGAGCTGTTTTTT	CASSLSPDSRINTGELFF
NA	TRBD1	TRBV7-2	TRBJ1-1	TGTGCCAGCAGCTTAGACAGGGGGCCCCCTGAAGCTTTCTTT	CASSLDRGPPEAFF
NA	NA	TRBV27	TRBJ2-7	TGTGCCACCCGCCAGGCCTACGAGCAGTACTTC	CATRQAYEQYF
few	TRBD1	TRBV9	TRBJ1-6	TGTGCCAGCAGCGTAAACAGGGGGGAATCTGCTAATTCACCCCTCCACTTT	CASSVNRGESANSPLHF
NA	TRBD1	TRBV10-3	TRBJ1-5	TGTGCCATCAGTGAGGACAGGGACGGCAATCAGCCCCAGCATTTT	CAISEDRDGNQPQHF